The present entry profiles one T cell receptor beta chain with its context. Germline lookup yields CDR1 LNHDA and CDR2 SQIVND (reference sequence). The CDR3 contains 15 residues. Germline trimming cut 4 bases from V and 4 bases from J; bases unmatched to any gene: 6. The sample belongs to a study of blood T cell repertoires in COVID-19. Using immunoSEQ multiplex PCR, the repertoire was profiled, and TCRdb retains in-frame clones only, with some absent. The sample yields roughly 300,000 clones, 80% to 90% seen once. V and J are TRBV19 and TRBJ1-2, with 10 bases lining up with TRBD1. Sequences were obtained from PBMCs or T cells enriched from blood (not recorded which). This clonotype was sampled from a woman aged 40-49 years with acute COVID-19. In DNA form, the CDR3 reads TGTGCCAGTAGTAGTGGGGACAGGGGTATCTATGGCTACACCTTC. This sequence encodes CASSSGDRGIYGYTF.